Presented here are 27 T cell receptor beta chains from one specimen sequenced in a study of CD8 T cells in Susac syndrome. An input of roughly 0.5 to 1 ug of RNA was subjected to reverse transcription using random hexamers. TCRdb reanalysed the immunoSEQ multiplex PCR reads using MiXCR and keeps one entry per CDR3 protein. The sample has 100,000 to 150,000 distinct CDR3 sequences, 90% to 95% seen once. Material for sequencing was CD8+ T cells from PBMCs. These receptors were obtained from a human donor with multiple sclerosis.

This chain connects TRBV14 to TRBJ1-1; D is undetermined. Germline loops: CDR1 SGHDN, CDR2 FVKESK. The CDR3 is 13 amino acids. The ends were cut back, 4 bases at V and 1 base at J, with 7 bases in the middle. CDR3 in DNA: TGTGCCAGCAGCCCCCGGGCGAACACTGAAGCTTTCTTT. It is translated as CASSPRANTEAFF. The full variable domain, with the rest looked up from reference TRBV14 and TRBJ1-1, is EAGVTQFPSHSVIEKGQTVTLRCDPISGHDNLYWYRRVMGKEIKFLLHFVKESKQDESGMPNNRFLAERTGGTYSTLKVQPAELEDSGVYFCASSPRANTEAFFGQGTRLTVV.

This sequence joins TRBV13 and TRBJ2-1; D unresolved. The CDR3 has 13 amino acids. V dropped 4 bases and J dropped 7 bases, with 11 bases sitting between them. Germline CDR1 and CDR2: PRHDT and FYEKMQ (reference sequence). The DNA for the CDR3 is TGTGCCAGCAGCTCCACCCCGAGGAATGAGCAGTTCTTC. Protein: CASSSTPRNEQFF.

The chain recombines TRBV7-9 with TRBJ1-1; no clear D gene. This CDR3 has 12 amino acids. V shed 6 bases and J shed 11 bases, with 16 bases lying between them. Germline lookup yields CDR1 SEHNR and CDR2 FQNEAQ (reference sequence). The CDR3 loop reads CASREGSGEAFF. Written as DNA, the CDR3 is TGTGCCAGCAGAGAAGGGAGTGGGGAGGCTTTCTTT.

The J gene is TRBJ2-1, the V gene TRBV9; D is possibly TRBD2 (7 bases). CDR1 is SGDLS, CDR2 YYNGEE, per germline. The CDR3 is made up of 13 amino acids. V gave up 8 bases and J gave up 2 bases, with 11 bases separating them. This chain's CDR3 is CASGGGTYNEQFF. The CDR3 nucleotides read TGTGCCAGTGGCGGGGGCACCTACAATGAGCAGTTCTTC.

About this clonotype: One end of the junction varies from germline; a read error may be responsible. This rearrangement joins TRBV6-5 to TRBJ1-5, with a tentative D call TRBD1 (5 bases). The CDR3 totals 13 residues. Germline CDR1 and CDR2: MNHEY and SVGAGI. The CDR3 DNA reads TGTGCCAGTGGGGACGACGGCAATCAGCTCCAGCATTTT. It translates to CASGDDGNQLQHF.

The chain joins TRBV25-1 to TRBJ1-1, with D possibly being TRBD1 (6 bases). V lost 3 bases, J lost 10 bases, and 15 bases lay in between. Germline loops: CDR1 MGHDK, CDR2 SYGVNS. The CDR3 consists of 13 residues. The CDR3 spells CASSELGGRRAFF. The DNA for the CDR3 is TGTGCCAGCAGTGAGTTAGGGGGGAGAAGAGCTTTCTTT.

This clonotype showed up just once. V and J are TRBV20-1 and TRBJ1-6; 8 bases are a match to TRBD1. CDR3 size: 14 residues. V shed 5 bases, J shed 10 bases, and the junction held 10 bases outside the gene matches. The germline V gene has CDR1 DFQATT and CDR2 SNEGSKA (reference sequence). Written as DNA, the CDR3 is TGCAGTGCTGCAAGGACAGGGCAACGGTCACCCCTCCACTTT. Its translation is CSAARTGQRSPLHF.

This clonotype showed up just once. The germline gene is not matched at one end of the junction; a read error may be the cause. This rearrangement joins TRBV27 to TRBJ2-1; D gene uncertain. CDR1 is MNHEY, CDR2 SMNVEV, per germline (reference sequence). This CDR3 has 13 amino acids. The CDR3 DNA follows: TGTGCCTGCAGTCCCGATGCGTACAATGAGCAGTTCTTC. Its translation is CACSPDAYNEQFF.

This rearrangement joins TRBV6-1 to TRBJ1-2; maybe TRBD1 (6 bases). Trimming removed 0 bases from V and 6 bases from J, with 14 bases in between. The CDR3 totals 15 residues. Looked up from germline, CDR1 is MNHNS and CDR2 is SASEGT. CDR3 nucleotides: TGTGCCAGCAGTGAAGCACGGGAGGGGGAGGATGGCTACACCTTC. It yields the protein CASSEAREGEDGYTF.

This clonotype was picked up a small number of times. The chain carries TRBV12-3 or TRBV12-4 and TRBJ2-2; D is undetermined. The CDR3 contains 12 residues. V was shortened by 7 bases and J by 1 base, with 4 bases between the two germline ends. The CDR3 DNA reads TGTGCCAGCACCTTGAACACCGGGGAGCTGTTTTTT. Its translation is CASTLNTGELFF.

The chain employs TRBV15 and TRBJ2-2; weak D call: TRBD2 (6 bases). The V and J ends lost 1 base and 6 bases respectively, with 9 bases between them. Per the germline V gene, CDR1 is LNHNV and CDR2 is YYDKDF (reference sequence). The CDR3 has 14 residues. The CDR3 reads CATSRGRGSGELFF. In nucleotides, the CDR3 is TGTGCCACCAGCAGAGGGAGGGGTTCCGGGGAGCTGTTTTTT.

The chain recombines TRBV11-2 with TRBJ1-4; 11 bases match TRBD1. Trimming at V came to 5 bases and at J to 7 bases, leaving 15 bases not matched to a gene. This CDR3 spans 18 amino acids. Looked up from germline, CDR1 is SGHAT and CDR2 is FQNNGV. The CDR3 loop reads CASSVTTGTGGPGEKLFF. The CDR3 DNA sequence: TGTGCCAGCAGCGTGACCACCGGGACAGGGGGGCCTGGTGAAAAACTGTTTTTT.

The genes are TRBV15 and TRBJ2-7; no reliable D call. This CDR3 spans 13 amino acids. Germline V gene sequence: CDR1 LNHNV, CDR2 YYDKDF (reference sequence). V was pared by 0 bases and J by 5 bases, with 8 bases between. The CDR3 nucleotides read TGTGCCACCAGCAGAGATGGAAAGCACGAGCAGTACGTC. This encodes CATSRDGKHEQYV.

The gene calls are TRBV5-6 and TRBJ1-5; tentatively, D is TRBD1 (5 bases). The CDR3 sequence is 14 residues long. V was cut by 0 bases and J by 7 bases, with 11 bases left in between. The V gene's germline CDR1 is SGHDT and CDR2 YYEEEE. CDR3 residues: CASSLGGRGQPQHF. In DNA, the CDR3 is TGTGCCAGCAGCTTGGGTGGTCGGGGGCAGCCCCAGCATTTT.

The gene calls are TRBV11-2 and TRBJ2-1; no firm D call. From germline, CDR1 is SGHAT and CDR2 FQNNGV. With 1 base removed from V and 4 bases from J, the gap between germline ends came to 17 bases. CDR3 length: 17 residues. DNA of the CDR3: TGTGCCAGCAGCTTAGTTCGGGCCCGCACCCTATACAATGAGCAGTTCTTC. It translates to CASSLVRARTLYNEQFF.

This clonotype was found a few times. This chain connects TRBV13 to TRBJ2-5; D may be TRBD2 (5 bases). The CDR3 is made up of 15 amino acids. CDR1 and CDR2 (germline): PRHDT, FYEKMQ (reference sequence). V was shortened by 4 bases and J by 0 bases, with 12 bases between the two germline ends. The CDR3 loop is CASSSTGEYQETQYF. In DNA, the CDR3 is TGTGCCAGCAGCTCGACTGGGGAGTACCAAGAGACCCAGTACTTC.

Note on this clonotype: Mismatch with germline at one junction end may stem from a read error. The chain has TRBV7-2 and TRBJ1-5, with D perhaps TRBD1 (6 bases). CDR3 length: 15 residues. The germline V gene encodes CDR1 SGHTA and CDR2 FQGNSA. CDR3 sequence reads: CASSIAVGGNQPQHF. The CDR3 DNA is TGTGCCAGCAGCATAGCGGTAGGGGGGAATCAGCCCCAGCATTTT.

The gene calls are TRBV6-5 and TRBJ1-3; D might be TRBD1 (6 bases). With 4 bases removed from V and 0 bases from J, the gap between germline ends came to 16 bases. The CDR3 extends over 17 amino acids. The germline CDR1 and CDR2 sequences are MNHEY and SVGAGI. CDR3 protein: CASSFTGRAPSGNTIYF. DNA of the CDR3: TGTGCCAGCAGTTTTACAGGGCGGGCCCCCTCTGGAAACACCATATATTTT.

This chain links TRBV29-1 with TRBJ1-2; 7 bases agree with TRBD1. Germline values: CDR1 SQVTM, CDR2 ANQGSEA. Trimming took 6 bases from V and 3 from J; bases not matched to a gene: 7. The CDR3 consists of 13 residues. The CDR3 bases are TGCAGCGTCCTGACAGGGTGGGACTATGGCTACACCTTC. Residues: CSVLTGWDYGYTF. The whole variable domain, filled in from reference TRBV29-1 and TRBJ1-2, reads SAVISQKPSRDICQRGTSLTIQCQVDSQVTMMFWYRQQPGQSLTLIATANQGSEATYESGFVIDKFPISRPNLTFSTLTVSNMSPEDSSIYLCSVLTGWDYGYTFGSGTRLTVV.

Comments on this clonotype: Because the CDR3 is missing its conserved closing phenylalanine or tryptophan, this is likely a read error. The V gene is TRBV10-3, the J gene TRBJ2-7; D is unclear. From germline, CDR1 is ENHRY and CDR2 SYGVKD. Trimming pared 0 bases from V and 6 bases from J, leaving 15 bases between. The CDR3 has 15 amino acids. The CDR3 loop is CAISESYQVEFEQYS. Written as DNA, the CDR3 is TGTGCCATCAGTGAGTCGTATCAGGTTGAGTTCGAGCAGTACTCC.

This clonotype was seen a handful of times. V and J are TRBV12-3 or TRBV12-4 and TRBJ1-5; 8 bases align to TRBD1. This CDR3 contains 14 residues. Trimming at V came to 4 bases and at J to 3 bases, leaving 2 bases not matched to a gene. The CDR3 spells CASSWTGINQPQHF. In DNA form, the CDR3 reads TGTGCCAGCAGTTGGACAGGGATCAATCAGCCCCAGCATTTT.

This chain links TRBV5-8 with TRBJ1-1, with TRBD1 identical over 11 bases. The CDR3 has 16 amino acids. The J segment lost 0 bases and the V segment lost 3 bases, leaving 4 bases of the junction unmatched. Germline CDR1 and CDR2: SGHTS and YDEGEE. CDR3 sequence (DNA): TGTGCCAGCAGCTCGGGACAGGGGGGAATGAACACTGAAGCTTTCTTT. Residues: CASSSGQGGMNTEAFF.

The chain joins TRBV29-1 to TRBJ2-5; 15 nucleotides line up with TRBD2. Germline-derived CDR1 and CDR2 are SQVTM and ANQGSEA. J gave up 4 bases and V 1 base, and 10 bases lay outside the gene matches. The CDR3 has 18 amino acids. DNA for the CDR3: TGCAGCGTTGAAGGGGGACTAGGACTAGCGGGGGGGCGAGAGACCCAGTACTTC. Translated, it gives CSVEGGLGLAGGRETQYF.

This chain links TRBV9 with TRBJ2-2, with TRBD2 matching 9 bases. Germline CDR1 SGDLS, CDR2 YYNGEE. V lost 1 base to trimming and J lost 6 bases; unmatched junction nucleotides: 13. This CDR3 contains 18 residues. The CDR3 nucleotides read TGTGCCAGCAGCGTAACGGCGGGAGGGCCGTACGTGCCCGGGGAGCTGTTTTTT. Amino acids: CASSVTAGGPYVPGELFF.

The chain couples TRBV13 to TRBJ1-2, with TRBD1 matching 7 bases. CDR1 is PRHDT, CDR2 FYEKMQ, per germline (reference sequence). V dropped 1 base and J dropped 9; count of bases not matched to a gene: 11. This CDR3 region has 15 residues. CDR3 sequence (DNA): TGTGCCAGCAGCTTAGAGGGGGCAACTAACTGTAGCTACACCTTC. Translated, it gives CASSLEGATNCSYTF.

The CDR3 loop is CASGTHEQYF. CDR3 DNA: TGTGCCAGCGGAACACACGAGCAGTACTTC. V gene TRBV6-5 combines with J gene TRBJ2-7; D call uncertain. The CDR3 covers 10 residues. Trimming pared 8 bases from V and 5 bases from J, leaving 7 bases between. The germline V gene has CDR1 MNHEY and CDR2 SVGAGI.

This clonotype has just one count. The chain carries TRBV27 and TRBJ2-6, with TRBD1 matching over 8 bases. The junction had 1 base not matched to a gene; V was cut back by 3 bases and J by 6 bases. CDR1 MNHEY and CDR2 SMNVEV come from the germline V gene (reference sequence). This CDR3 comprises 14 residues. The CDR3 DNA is TGTGCCAGCAGTTTCAGGGGGCCGGCCAACGTCCTGACTTTC. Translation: CASSFRGPANVLTF.